The 32 T cell receptor beta chains below all came from one sample that was sequenced in a study of molecular identifiers for immune sequencing clone quantification. TCRdb re-called the PCR reads through MiXCR, storing one row per CDR3 protein. Altogether under 600,000 distinct CDR3 sequences are present, around 23% being singletons, with the ten largest covering approximately 0.76%. Sequenced input: naive CD8+ T cells from blood, with Jurkat cell RNA spiked in. Stated subset: FACS-sorted CD8+CD4-CCR7+CD45RA+ naive T cells. These receptors were taken from a human donor in good health. Some libraries in this study had Jurkat cell RNA spiked in.

This clonotype was recorded many times. Just one base apart from a much larger clone, this may be a read error. The chain has TRBV27 and TRBJ2-7; TRBD1 is a possible D gene (6 bases). The CDR3 totals 13 residues. Trimming pared 6 bases from V and 2 bases from J, leaving 11 bases between. CDR1 MNHEY and CDR2 SMNVEV come from the germline V gene (reference sequence). CDR3 protein: CASSPDSTYEQYF. CDR3 DNA: TGTGCCAGCAGCCCGGACAGTACCTACGAGCAGTACTTC.

Points on this clonotype: It may be a read error: a sequence one base away is much more abundant. V is TRBV7-9 and J is TRBJ2-3, with D possibly TRBD2 on 6 matching bases. Trimming took 2 bases from V and 6 from J, leaving 24 bases between them. The CDR3 totals 18 residues. Per the germline V gene, CDR1 is SEHNR and CDR2 is FQNEAQ (reference sequence). This chain's CDR3 is CASSLNRRASEDRDTQYF. CDR3 sequence (DNA): TGTGCCAGCAGCTTAAATCGGCGAGCTAGCGAGGATAGGGATACGCAGTATTTT.

At least ten counts were recorded for this clonotype. The rearrangement links TRBV4-1 to TRBJ2-5, with D maybe TRBD1 (6 bases). Germline CDR1 reads MGHRA; CDR2 reads YSYEKL. This CDR3 is 14 amino acids long. Deletions cut 0 bases from V and 5 bases from J, with 10 bases between. The CDR3 sequence is CASSQEQGMETQYF. The CDR3 nucleotides read TGCGCCAGCAGCCAAGAGCAGGGGATGGAGACCCAGTACTTC.

The V gene is TRBV4-1, the J gene TRBJ1-1; D unresolved. Trimming shortened V by 0 bases and J by 2 bases, and 13 bases separated the two germline ends. The V gene's germline CDR1 is MGHRA and CDR2 YSYEKL. The CDR3 spans 16 residues. The CDR3 DNA follows: TGCGCCAGCAGCCAAGAACCATGGGCCCCTAACACTGAAGCTTTCTTT. It is translated as CASSQEPWAPNTEAFF.

The chain couples TRBV4-3 to TRBJ1-5; a possible D gene is TRBD1 (5 bases). V shed 0 bases and J shed 6 bases, with 15 bases lying between them. CDR3 length equals 16 residues. Germline assignment: CDR1 LGHNA and CDR2 YSLEER. The CDR3 here is CASSQEIARESQPQHF. CDR3 nucleotides: TGCGCCAGCAGCCAAGAAATTGCCAGGGAGTCTCAGCCCCAGCATTTT.

In regard to this clonotype: Germline and junction disagree at one end, which may indicate a read error. The J gene is TRBJ1-1, the V gene TRBV27, with TRBD1 identical over 7 bases. This CDR3 contains 13 residues. Germline V gene sequence: CDR1 MNHEY, CDR2 SMNVEV (reference sequence). The CDR3 here is CASSPGQNTEALF. The CDR3 nucleotides read TGTGCCAGCAGTCCGGGACAGAACACTGAAGCTCTCTTT.

This clonotype was detected ten times or more. CDR3 DNA sequence: TGTGCCAGCAGTCCACCCCGGGGGTTGAGATTGGTGGATCAGCCCCAGCATTTT. Encoded protein: CASSPPRGLRLVDQPQHF. V gene TRBV28 combines with J gene TRBJ1-5, with D possibly matching TRBD1 (5 bases). V shed 5 bases and J shed 5 bases, with 25 bases lying between them. The CDR3 covers 18 residues. CDR1 MDHEN and CDR2 SYDVKM come from the germline V gene.

The rearrangement links TRBV12-3 or TRBV12-4 to TRBJ2-1, with D possibly TRBD1 on 6 matching bases. The CDR3 covers 12 residues. Deletions cut 1 base from V and 8 bases from J, with 6 bases between. The CDR3 nucleotides read TGTGCCAGCAGTTTAGGGGGGCATGAGCAGTTCTTC. This translates into CASSLGGHEQFF.

This clonotype was seen a handful of times. J is TRBJ2-5 and V is TRBV14; TRBD2 matches 12 bases. CDR1 is SGHDN, CDR2 FVKESK, per germline. J lost 5 bases, V lost 4 bases, and 8 bases had no gene match. The CDR3 totals 16 residues. CDR3 DNA sequence: TGTGCCAGCAGCCCAGAACTAGCGGGGGGACCCGAGACCCAGTACTTC. Translating gives CASSPELAGGPETQYF.

The genes are TRBV20-1 and TRBJ1-2; D call uncertain. CDR3 length: 14 residues. V gave up 3 bases and J gave up 1 base, with 12 bases separating them. Per germline, CDR1 DFQATT and CDR2 SNEGSKA (reference sequence). The CDR3 loop is CSARSWESNYGYTF. As DNA, the CDR3 is TGCAGTGCTAGGTCGTGGGAGAGTAACTATGGCTACACCTTC.

A note on this clonotype: The junction shows a germline mismatch at one end, possibly a read error. Here the CDR3 reads CSARHRNTEALF. The CDR3 DNA sequence: TGCAGTGCTAGGCACCGGAACACTGAAGCTCTCTTT. This chain joins TRBV20-1 and TRBJ1-1, with D hard to call. This CDR3 region has 12 residues. Germline V CDR1 and CDR2: DFQATT, SNEGSKA (reference sequence).

At least ten counts were recorded for this clonotype. V gene TRBV9 combines with J gene TRBJ1-5, with D unclear. Deletions cut 3 bases from V and 6 bases from J, with 10 bases between. CDR1 is SGDLS and CDR2 is YYNGEE in the germline V gene. The CDR3 is 13 residues long. As DNA, the CDR3 is TGTGCCAGCAGCGCTGGGGAGAGTCAGCCCCAGCATTTT. Protein: CASSAGESQPQHF.

The chain employs TRBV4-1 and TRBJ2-1; D remains unclear. Trimming pared 1 base from V and 4 bases from J, leaving 8 bases between. The CDR3 is made up of 14 amino acids. Germline V lookup: CDR1 MGHRA, CDR2 YSYEKL. CDR3 in amino acids: CASSQGRPYNEQFF. The CDR3 DNA reads TGCGCCAGCAGCCAAGGCAGGCCGTACAATGAGCAGTTCTTC.

As for this clonotype: With a much larger clone just one base away, this may be a read error. This rearrangement joins TRBV7-9 to TRBJ2-3; D is unresolved. With 3 bases removed from V and 8 bases from J, the gap between germline ends came to 21 bases. Germline V gives CDR1 SEHNR, CDR2 FQNEAQ (reference sequence). CDR3 length: 16 amino acids. DNA of the CDR3: TGTGCCAGCAGCTTCCCTACTACTCCGGCGGCAGCTACGCAGTATTTT. This translates into CASSFPTTPAAATQYF.

Notes on this clonotype: This may come from a read error, since a much larger clone is one base off. The V gene is TRBV28, the J gene TRBJ2-7; possibly TRBD1 for D (5 bases). V shed 3 bases and J shed 2 bases, with 8 bases lying between them. Germline assignment: CDR1 MDHEN and CDR2 SYDVKM. The CDR3 is made up of 13 amino acids. The CDR3 sequence: CASSLDTAYEQYF. CDR3 sequence (DNA): TGTGCCAGCAGTTTGGACACGGCCTACGAGCAGTACTTC.

This clonotype was counted between two and nine times. In this CDR3 the conserved last residue, phenylalanine or tryptophan, is missing, so a read error is likely. V gene TRBV28 combines with J gene TRBJ2-5; TRBD1 or TRBD2 may be the D gene (5 bases each). V lost 8 bases to trimming and J lost 4 bases, with 17 bases between them. The CDR3 has 14 amino acids. Germline V lookup: CDR1 MDHEN, CDR2 SYDVKM. The CDR3 coding sequence is TGTGCCAGCTACCGCGGACTTGGGGGAGAGACCCAGTACCTC. Translated: CASYRGLGGETQYL.

This clonotype was seen only once. The rearrangement joins TRBV6-2 or TRBV6-3 to TRBJ2-7; 7 nucleotides agree with TRBD1. Trimming cost V 7 bases and J 2 bases; bases outside gene matches: 8. Germline-derived CDR1 and CDR2 are MNHEY and SVGEGT. CDR3 length: 14 amino acids. CDR3 protein: CASTVRDRPYEQYF. In DNA, the CDR3 is TGTGCCAGCACCGTCCGGGACAGACCCTACGAGCAGTACTTC.

Worth noting for this clonotype: The junction departs from germline at one end; a sequencing error may be responsible. The chain is built from TRBV6-4 and TRBJ2-6, with D maybe TRBD1 (5 bases). The CDR3 sequence is 14 residues long. Germline CDR1 MRHNA, CDR2 SNTAGT. The CDR3 sequence is CASSELAGANVLPF. CDR3 sequence (DNA): TGTGCCAGCAGTGAGTTAGCTGGGGCCAACGTCCTGCCTTTC.

This clonotype was counted a few times. This rearrangement joins TRBV20-1 to TRBJ2-7; a weak D match, TRBD2 (5 bases). CDR3 size: 14 residues. The germline V gene has CDR1 DFQATT and CDR2 SNEGSKA (reference sequence). V was pared by 3 bases and J by 6 bases, with 18 bases between. CDR3: CSASMGGSGFEQYF. The CDR3 nucleotides read TGCAGTGCTAGTATGGGTGGGAGCGGCTTCGAGCAGTACTTC.

At least ten counts were recorded for this clonotype. The CDR3 loop reads CASSWGQGMRTEAFF. DNA of the CDR3: TGTGCCAGCAGTTGGGGACAGGGGATGAGAACTGAAGCTTTCTTT. The chain couples TRBV6-2 or TRBV6-3 to TRBJ1-1, with 10 bases matching TRBD1. The CDR3 spans 15 residues. Germline loops: CDR1 MNHEY, CDR2 SVGEGT. V lost 4 bases to trimming and J lost 5 bases; unmatched junction nucleotides: 7.

There are many counts of this clonotype. The genes are TRBV9 and TRBJ1-1; tentatively, D is TRBD1 (6 bases). Germline values: CDR1 SGDLS, CDR2 YYNGEE. The V end lost 0 bases, the J end lost 0 bases, and 12 bases lay between the germline ends. The CDR3 spans 16 residues. CDR3 nucleotide sequence: TGTGCCAGCAGCGTAGTTGCAGGGGATATGAACACTGAAGCTTTCTTT. It is translated as CASSVVAGDMNTEAFF.

The chain joins TRBV18 to TRBJ2-5; D perhaps matches TRBD1 (5 bases). V lost 2 bases and J 2 bases, leaving 21 bases between the germline ends. The germline V gene has CDR1 KGHSH and CDR2 LQKENI. This CDR3 is 18 amino acids long. The CDR3 DNA reads as TGTGCCAGCTCACCAGACCGCGGACACCGGAACCCTCAAGAGACCCAGTACTTC. Residues: CASSPDRGHRNPQETQYF. The full variable domain, with the rest looked up from reference TRBV18 and TRBJ2-5, is NAGVMQNPRHLVRRRGQEARLRCSPMKGHSHVYWYRQLPEEGLKFMVYLQKENIIDESGMPKERFSAEFPKEGPSILRIQQVVRGDSAAYFCASSPDRGHRNPQETQYFGPGTRLLVL.

This clonotype was seen a few times. This rearrangement joins TRBV28 to TRBJ1-6; D possibly corresponds to TRBD1 (5 bases). The CDR3 contains 14 residues. V lost 2 bases and J 9 bases, leaving 11 bases between the germline ends. Germline loops: CDR1 MDHEN, CDR2 SYDVKM. The CDR3 loop reads CASSLLPGSSPLHF. The CDR3, as DNA: TGTGCCAGCAGTTTACTCCCAGGGAGTTCACCCCTCCACTTT. The entire variable domain, with the rest obtained from reference TRBV28 and TRBJ1-6, is as follows: DVKVTQSSRYLVKRTGEKVFLECVQDMDHENMFWYRQDPGLGLRLIYFSYDVKMKEKGDIPEGYSVSREKKERFSLILESASTNQTSMYLCASSLLPGSSPLHFGNGTRLTVT.

This clonotype was counted only a few times. The chain has TRBV12-5 and TRBJ1-1; D is undetermined. CDR1 is LGHNT and CDR2 is FRNRAP in the germline V gene. V lost 7 bases to trimming and J lost 3 bases, with 12 bases between them. The CDR3 is 13 amino acids. CDR3 sequence (DNA): TGTGCTAGTGACACGGACGGAGACACTGAAGCTTTCTTT. Encoded protein: CASDTDGDTEAFF.

Of note for this clonotype: Sequence at one end of the junction differs from germline and may be a read error. CDR3 residues: CASRSGGSFPETQHF. The DNA for the CDR3 is TGTGCCAGCAGGTCTGGGGGGTCTTTTCCGGAGACCCAGCACTTC. V usage is TRBV7-9 and J usage is TRBJ2-5, with D possibly being TRBD2 (6 bases). Germline V lookup: CDR1 SEHNR, CDR2 FQNEAQ (reference sequence). The CDR3 is 15 amino acids.

The chain carries TRBV6-5 and TRBJ1-1; 10 bases agree with TRBD1. Germline V lookup: CDR1 MNHEY, CDR2 SVGAGI. This CDR3 region has 14 residues. Trimming took 7 bases from V and 2 from J; bases not matched to a gene: 4. The CDR3: CASIGTGDNTEAFF. The CDR3 nucleotides read TGTGCCAGCATTGGGACAGGGGATAACACTGAAGCTTTCTTT.

This clonotype has a handful of counts. The chain employs TRBV12-3 or TRBV12-4 and TRBJ1-2; unclear D gene. Deletions cut 0 bases from V and 4 bases from J, with 15 bases between. This CDR3 has 16 amino acids. In DNA form, the CDR3 reads TGTGCCAGCAGTTTAGCCCCTAGTGGGCAGTCCTATGGCTACACCTTC. The encoded protein is CASSLAPSGQSYGYTF.

This clonotype was picked up many times. The V call is TRBV28, the J call TRBJ1-5; TRBD1 aligns across 8 bases. The germline V gene has CDR1 MDHEN and CDR2 SYDVKM. CDR3 size: 14 residues. Germline trimming cut 3 bases from V and 7 bases from J; bases unmatched to any gene: 5. CDR3 nucleotide sequence: TGTGCCAGCAGTTTCAGGGGGCTAGGCCAGCCCCAGCATTTT. Translation: CASSFRGLGQPQHF.

This clonotype was counted between two and nine times. V gene TRBV15 combines with J gene TRBJ1-4; D uncertain. The V end was cut by 5 bases, the J end by 7 bases, with 17 bases between. The CDR3 loop spans 15 amino acids. Germline assignment: CDR1 LNHNV and CDR2 YYDKDF (reference sequence). The chain's CDR3 is CATSVTGVRSEKLFF. The CDR3 DNA reads as TGTGCCACCAGCGTAACGGGAGTACGGAGTGAAAAACTGTTTTTT.

A remark on this clonotype: One end of the junction is discordant with germline, which a read error may explain. The V call is TRBV12-3 or TRBV12-4, the J call TRBJ2-1; 7 nucleotides align to TRBD2. This CDR3 is built from 13 residues. CDR3 coding DNA: TGTACCAGCAGTCCGCCGGGGGGCAATGAGCAGTTCTTC. Encoded protein: CTSSPPGGNEQFF.

The gene calls are TRBV7-6 and TRBJ1-4; a possible D gene is TRBD1 (6 bases). This CDR3 is 14 amino acids long. Between the trimmed V and J ends, which lost 2 bases and 5 bases, there was a span of 9 bases. In germline, CDR1 is SGHVS, CDR2 FNYEAQ. The CDR3 spells CASSLRTANEKLFF. The CDR3 coding sequence is TGTGCCAGCAGCTTAAGGACAGCAAATGAAAAACTGTTTTTT. The entire variable domain, with the rest obtained from reference TRBV7-6 and TRBJ1-4, is as follows: GAGVSQSPRYKVTKRGQDVALRCDPISGHVSLYWYRQALGQGPEFLTYFNYEAQQDKSGLPNDRFSAERPEGSISTLTIQRTEQRDSAMYRCASSLRTANEKLFFGSGTQLSVL.

The chain joins TRBV27 to TRBJ2-7, with 14 bases fitting TRBD2. Per the germline V gene, CDR1 is MNHEY and CDR2 is SMNVEV (reference sequence). Trimming removed 2 bases from V and 5 bases from J; junction bases left unmatched: 5. This CDR3 is 16 amino acids long. The CDR3 sequence is CASSLLGTSGSNEQYF. For the CDR3, the DNA is TGTGCCAGCAGTTTACTCGGGACTAGCGGGAGTAACGAGCAGTACTTC.